The sequence of this TCR beta chain was determined in a study of blood T cell repertoires in COVID-19. Authors' methods: From reference gene primer amplification, estimates of nucleated cell counts were derived. Sequenced by immunoSEQ multiplex PCR; TCRdb stores in-frame clones only, minus some. Clonal size and the V and J genes are those of that table, whereas D and trimming came from the DNA. This table has under 300,000 clones, roughly 87% appearing once. This CDR3 is 11 amino acids long. Between the trimmed V and J ends, which lost 5 bases and 5 bases, there was a span of 6 bases. The germline V gene encodes CDR1 LNHDA and CDR2 SQIVND (reference sequence).

This receptor was obtained from a woman aged 40-49 years who had recovered from COVID-19. The chain is built from TRBV19 and TRBJ1-2; D unclear. The material sequenced was peripheral blood. CDR3 in DNA: TGTGCCAGTAGTGTCAGATATGGCTACACCTTC. Translation gives CASSVRYGYTF.